These 21 T cell receptor beta chains came from one sample sequenced in a study of shared clonotypes between healthy human individuals. Repertoires were generated with immunoSEQ multiplex PCR, while TCRdb's copy carries only in-frame clones and drops some. The sample holds about 680,000 clones, around 73% seen once. The sequenced material came from memory CD4+ T cells sorted from blood. Subset indicated: CD45RA-negative fraction. Receptors originate from a woman aged 25 to 45 in good health.

The chain is built from TRBV27 and TRBJ1-2; the match to TRBD1 covers 9 bases. J gave up 7 bases and V 3 bases, and 15 bases lay outside the gene matches. There are 17 residues in the CDR3. Germline lookup yields CDR1 MNHEY and CDR2 SMNVEV (reference sequence). The CDR3 bases are TGTGCCAGCAGTTTTCAGGGTCTGGGACAGGGAGTCGGTGGCTACACCTTC. It yields the protein CASSFQGLGQGVGGYTF.

The rearrangement links TRBV11-2 to TRBJ2-7, with D unresolved. This CDR3 is 14 amino acids long. V dropped 6 bases and J dropped 0 bases, with 12 bases sitting between them. Looked up from germline, CDR1 is SGHAT and CDR2 is FQNNGV. Written as DNA, the CDR3 is TGTGCCAGCAGGGATGGGCCGAACTCCTACGAGCAGTACTTC. Translated, it gives CASRDGPNSYEQYF.

The rearrangement joins TRBV14 to TRBJ1-4; D remains ambiguous. V was pared by 1 base and J by 8 bases, with 17 bases between. The CDR3 consists of 16 residues. In germline, CDR1 is SGHDN, CDR2 FVKESK. The CDR3 DNA is TGTGCCAGCAGCCAAGCTGGACGACTGTCCAAGGAAAAACTGTTTTTT. This encodes CASSQAGRLSKEKLFF.

This clone was observed once. The chain couples TRBV5-6 to TRBJ2-1; D call uncertain. Between the trimmed V and J ends, which lost 3 bases and 8 bases, there was a span of 6 bases. CDR1 is SGHDT, CDR2 YYEEEE, per germline. The CDR3 has 11 amino acids. This chain's CDR3 is CASSSYDEQFF. The DNA of the CDR3 is TGTGCCAGCAGCTCGTACGATGAGCAGTTCTTC.

This clone occurred once. CDR3 region: CASSLFTGLSYEQYF. CDR3 bases: TGCGCCAGCAGCTTGTTCACAGGGCTCTCCTACGAGCAGTACTTC. This chain uses TRBV5-1 with TRBJ2-7, with D possibly TRBD1 on 6 matching bases. Germline V gene sequence: CDR1 SGHRS, CDR2 YFSETQ. Trimming stripped 1 base from V and 0 bases from J, with 11 bases between. The CDR3 consists of 15 residues.

This clone was found a few times. Different DNA sequences within this sample yield the same CDR3. This sequence joins TRBV5-4 and TRBJ1-2, with unresolved D. V was cut by 0 bases and J by 0 bases, with 6 bases left in between. Germline V gene sequence: CDR1 SGHNT, CDR2 YYREEE (reference sequence). This CDR3 contains 14 residues. The CDR3: CASSLGGANYGYTF. CDR3 nucleotides: TGTGCCAGCAGCTTGGGGGGAGCTAACTATGGCTACACCTTC.

This rearrangement joins TRBV6-5 to TRBJ2-1, with 9 bases lining up with TRBD1. Looked up from germline, CDR1 is MNHEY and CDR2 is SVGAGI. Unmatched junction bases numbered 10, after V lost 7 bases and J lost 6 bases. The CDR3 loop spans 15 amino acids. The CDR3 loop reads CASKFDRGGVNEQFF. The CDR3 DNA is TGTGCCAGCAAGTTCGACAGGGGGGGAGTCAATGAGCAGTTCTTC.

This chain links TRBV7-2 with TRBJ2-1, with 9 bases that match TRBD2. After removal of 5 bases from V and 8 bases from J, the junction contained 10 bases not matched to a gene. The germline CDR1 and CDR2 sequences are SGHTA and FQGNSA. The CDR3 covers 15 residues. The CDR3 reads CASSTLAGPLYEQFF. The CDR3, as DNA: TGTGCCAGCAGCACACTAGCGGGCCCTTTGTATGAGCAGTTCTTC. The entire variable domain, with the rest obtained from reference TRBV7-2 and TRBJ2-1, is as follows: GAGVSQSPSNKVTEKGKDVELRCDPISGHTALYWYRQSLGQGLEFLIYFQGNSAPDKSGLPSDRFSAERTGGSVSTLTIQRTQQEDSAVYLCASSTLAGPLYEQFFGPGTRLTVL.

Only a few counts were recorded for this clone. The V call is TRBV9, the J call TRBJ2-7, with D possibly being TRBD1 (5 bases). V was shortened by 0 bases and J by 3 bases, with 13 bases between the two germline ends. The CDR3 extends over 15 amino acids. In germline, CDR1 is SGDLS, CDR2 YYNGEE. CDR3 region: CASSVGGKQVYEQYF. In DNA, the CDR3 is TGTGCCAGCAGCGTAGGGGGTAAACAGGTCTACGAGCAGTACTTC.

V usage is TRBV7-6 and J usage is TRBJ1-1, with D perhaps TRBD1 (5 bases). The CDR3 contains 15 residues. With 0 bases removed from V and 0 bases from J, the gap between germline ends came to 8 bases. Germline CDR1 is SGHVS and CDR2 is FNYEAQ. CDR3 region: CASSLARQLNTEAFF. The CDR3 DNA reads TGTGCCAGCAGCTTAGCTCGACAGTTGAACACTGAAGCTTTCTTT.

V gene TRBV6-5 combines with J gene TRBJ1-1; 10 bases line up with TRBD1. With V trimmed by 5 bases and J by 4 bases, 7 bases remained unmatched. The CDR3 has 15 residues. From germline, CDR1 is MNHEY and CDR2 SVGAGI. In DNA, the CDR3 is TGTGCCAGCAGTATGACAGGGGGCCGGGGCACTGAAGCTTTCTTT. Its protein is CASSMTGGRGTEAFF.

The chain recombines TRBV7-3 with TRBJ2-2; 10 bases match TRBD2. V shed 2 bases, J shed 7 bases, and the junction held 7 bases outside the gene matches. This CDR3 comprises 16 residues. CDR1 SGHTA and CDR2 FQGTGA come from the germline V gene. The CDR3 spells CASSLYSGRFSGELFF. DNA for the CDR3: TGTGCCAGCAGCTTATATAGCGGGAGGTTCAGCGGGGAGCTGTTTTTT.

As regards this clone: The junction departs from germline at one end; a sequencing error may be responsible. V and J are TRBV6-5 and TRBJ2-7, with 10 bases that match TRBD1. From germline, CDR1 is MNHEY and CDR2 SVGAGI. The CDR3 length is 14 residues. The CDR3 here is CASSGQGGPYEQCF. The CDR3 DNA reads TGTGCCAGCAGTGGACAGGGGGGACCCTACGAGCAGTGCTTC.

This chain joins TRBV7-6 and TRBJ2-2, with D unclear. V was pared by 2 bases and J by 1 base, with 11 bases between. The CDR3 sequence is 16 residues long. Germline lookup yields CDR1 SGHVS and CDR2 FNYEAQ. CDR3 nucleotide sequence: TGTGCCAGCAGCTTATACGGACGAGGGAACACCGGGGAGCTGTTTTTT. Translating gives CASSLYGRGNTGELFF.

The rearrangement joins TRBV6-1 to TRBJ2-7, with D tentatively TRBD1 or TRBD2 (5 bases each). The CDR3 has 13 residues. V was trimmed by 5 bases and J by 3 bases, leaving 11 bases between them. The germline gives CDR1 MNHNS, CDR2 SASEGT. The CDR3 sequence is CASSNRGIYEQYF. The CDR3 nucleotides read TGTGCCAGCAGTAACCGGGGCATCTACGAGCAGTACTTC.

This clone was detected ten times or more. The chain is built from TRBV7-2 and TRBJ2-3, with D maybe TRBD2 (5 bases). Germline lookup yields CDR1 SGHTA and CDR2 FQGNSA. The CDR3 consists of 13 residues. Trimming removed 3 bases at V and 1 base at J, with 5 bases between. The CDR3 region has the DNA TGTGCCAGCAGCTTTAGCGGCACAGATACGCAGTATTTT. It yields the protein CASSFSGTDTQYF.

Note on this clone: Other DNA sequences in this specimen translate into the identical CDR3. The chain combines TRBV5-1 with TRBJ2-5; 7 nucleotides align to TRBD2. From germline, CDR1 is SGHRS and CDR2 YFSETQ. This CDR3 region has 14 residues. With 0 bases clipped from V and 3 bases from J, the junction kept 2 bases outside the gene matches. The CDR3 coding sequence is TGCGCCAGCAGCTTGGGGGCGGGAGAAGAGACCCAGTACTTC. Amino acids: CASSLGAGEETQYF.

The gene calls are TRBV5-4 and TRBJ1-3; D gene unclear. The V gene lost 4 bases and the J gene lost 0 bases, with 8 bases spanning the gap. CDR1 and CDR2 (germline): SGHNT, YYREEE (reference sequence). CDR3 length equals 14 residues. CDR3 in DNA: TGTGCCAGCAGCGACCAGAGCTCTGGAAACACCATATATTTT. This encodes CASSDQSSGNTIYF.

The rearrangement uses TRBV19 and TRBJ1-3; D is perhaps TRBD1 (6 bases). Germline CDR1 and CDR2: LNHDA and SQIVND (reference sequence). The CDR3 consists of 13 residues. With 6 bases removed from V and 2 bases from J, the gap between germline ends came to 8 bases. This CDR3 reads CASRQGPGNTIYF. The DNA of the CDR3 is TGTGCCAGTAGGCAGGGGCCTGGAAACACCATATATTTT. The full variable domain, with the rest looked up from reference TRBV19 and TRBJ1-3, is DGGITQSPKYLFRKEGQNVTLSCEQNLNHDAMYWYRQDPGQGLRLIYYSQIVNDFQKGDIAEGYSVSREKKESFPLTVTSAQKNPTAFYLCASRQGPGNTIYFGEGSWLTVV.

This clone was seen just once. V is TRBV27 and J is TRBJ1-1; D is undetermined. The germline V gene has CDR1 MNHEY and CDR2 SMNVEV (reference sequence). V was trimmed by 5 bases and J by 1 base, leaving 14 bases between them. The CDR3 contains 15 residues. CDR3 coding DNA: TGTGCCAGCAGTCCACTGAGACACTGGAACACTGAAGCTTTCTTT. As protein: CASSPLRHWNTEAFF.

V and J are TRBV6-5 and TRBJ1-5; no definite D call. The V and J ends lost 5 bases and 4 bases respectively, with 9 bases between them. The CDR3 runs to 13 residues. Germline-derived CDR1 and CDR2 are MNHEY and SVGAGI. The DNA for the CDR3 is TGTGCCAGCAGTCGAGTTACTAATCAGCCCCAGCATTTT. The encoded protein is CASSRVTNQPQHF.